Shown below are 4 T cell receptor beta chains from a single sample sequenced in a study of blood T cell repertoires in COVID-19. Generated by immunoSEQ multiplex PCR, the TCRdb table keeps only in-frame clones and is missing some. The sample holds approximately 120,000 clones; around 85% are singletons and the top ten take approximately 3%. The sequenced sample was peripheral blood. The receptors here all came from a woman over 75 with COVID-19, enrolled during active disease.

V gene TRBV7-8 combines with J gene TRBJ1-6, with D perhaps matching TRBD1 (5 bases). From germline, CDR1 is SGHVS and CDR2 FQNEAQ. V shed 7 bases and J shed 10 bases, with 17 bases lying between them. The CDR3 totals 14 residues. CDR3 nucleotides: TGTGCCAGCACCCCGGACCTGGGGCAATCACCCCTCCACTTT. Translation: CASTPDLGQSPLHF.

The gene calls are TRBV6-5 and TRBJ2-3, with 8 bases that match TRBD1. V lost 7 bases to trimming and J lost 5 bases; unmatched junction nucleotides: 5. Germline V gene data show CDR1 as MNHEY and CDR2 as SVGAGI. This CDR3 region has 13 residues. The CDR3 DNA follows: TGTGCCAGCAAGGGACAGGCAGGAGATACGCAGTATTTT. Protein sequence: CASKGQAGDTQYF.

V usage is TRBV11-2 and J usage is TRBJ1-2, with 11 bases identical to TRBD1. CDR3 length: 16 residues. Germline V gene lookup returns CDR1 SGHAT and CDR2 FQNNGV. J was trimmed by 6 bases and V by 4 bases; bases with no gene match: 10. In nucleotides, the CDR3 is TGTGCCAGCAGCTCTATTGGACAGGGGGCGCAAAATGGCTACACCTTC. This sequence encodes CASSSIGQGAQNGYTF.

The V gene is TRBV7-8, the J gene TRBJ1-4; a possible D gene is TRBD1 (5 bases). V lost 1 base and J lost 7, with 13 bases in between. The CDR3 extends over 15 amino acids. Per germline, CDR1 SGHVS and CDR2 FQNEAQ. The CDR3 sequence is CASSLGRGIGEKLFF. In DNA form, the CDR3 reads TGTGCCAGCAGCTTAGGTCGGGGGATTGGTGAAAAACTGTTTTTT.